These 29 T cell receptor beta chains were sequenced from one sample in a study of blood T cell repertoires in COVID-19. Assay: immunoSEQ multiplex PCR; the TCRdb copy retains only in-frame clones and omits some. The sample has about 400,000 clones, 88% seen once; the top ten hold 2% to 2.5%. Sample: PBMCs or T cells enriched from blood (not recorded which). Source of these receptors: a middle-aged woman with acute COVID-19.

V and J are TRBV19 and TRBJ2-3; 10 positions match TRBD2. This CDR3 has 15 amino acids. The germline V gene has CDR1 LNHDA and CDR2 SQIVND (reference sequence). Trimming took 4 bases from V and 7 from J; bases not matched to a gene: 8. The CDR3 spells CASSTQRGGLNTQYF. The CDR3 coding sequence is TGTGCCAGTAGTACCCAGCGGGGGGGCCTAAATACGCAGTATTTT.

V usage is TRBV30 and J usage is TRBJ1-6; D not resolved. Trimming stripped 2 bases from V and 5 bases from J, with 7 bases between. The CDR3 length is 13 residues. Germline CDR1 is GTSNPN and CDR2 is SVGIG (reference sequence). The CDR3 loop is CAWSLEHNSPLHF. The CDR3 DNA reads as TGTGCCTGGAGTTTGGAGCATAATTCACCCCTCCACTTT.

The chain uses TRBV20-1 and TRBJ1-2; no clear D. Deletions cut 6 bases from V and 2 bases from J, with 7 bases between. The germline CDR1 and CDR2 sequences are DFQATT and SNEGSKA (reference sequence). The CDR3 totals 11 residues. The CDR3 sequence is CSATENYGYTF. In nucleotides, the CDR3 is TGCAGTGCCACGGAGAACTATGGCTACACCTTC.

V and J are TRBV4-1 and TRBJ1-1, with a possible D match to TRBD1 (6 bases). The CDR3 spans 13 residues. V lost 5 bases and J lost 3, with 10 bases in between. Per germline, CDR1 MGHRA and CDR2 YSYEKL. DNA for the CDR3: TGCGCCAGCAGCAAAAGACAGGACACTGAAGCTTTCTTT. It is translated as CASSKRQDTEAFF.

The CDR3 reads CASSLGVFGGEQYF. CDR3 DNA: TGTGCCAGCAGCTTAGGGGTGTTTGGCGGCGAGCAGTACTTC. The V gene is TRBV7-9, the J gene TRBJ2-7, with D unresolved. The CDR3 contains 14 residues. Trimming left V 1 base short and J 6 bases short, with 13 bases between. Germline CDR1 reads SEHNR; CDR2 reads FQNEAQ (reference sequence). Variable domain in full (rest from reference TRBV7-9 and TRBJ2-7): DTGVSQNPRHKITKRGQNVTFRCDPISEHNRLYWYRQTLGQGPEFLTYFQNEAQLEKSRLLSDRFSAERPKGSFSTLEIQRTEQGDSAMYLCASSLGVFGGEQYFGPGTRLTVT.

This clone has a count of ten or more. The genes are TRBV29-1 and TRBJ1-1; D might be TRBD1 (6 bases). The length of the CDR3 is 15 residues. In germline, CDR1 is SQVTM, CDR2 ANQGSEA. Trimming shortened V by 6 bases and J by 0 bases, and 17 bases separated the two germline ends. CDR3 DNA sequence: TGCAGCGTGGAGGGGGGGCCTTATTTGAACACTGAAGCTTTCTTT. Its translation: CSVEGGPYLNTEAFF.

The V gene is TRBV11-2, the J gene TRBJ2-2, with D perhaps matching TRBD1 (6 bases). The CDR3 contains 15 residues. V lost 6 bases to trimming and J lost 1 base, with 12 bases between them. Germline V lookup: CDR1 SGHAT, CDR2 FQNNGV. The CDR3: CASRFSGVNTGELFF. CDR3 nucleotides: TGTGCCAGCAGATTTTCAGGGGTGAACACCGGGGAGCTGTTTTTT.

The chain employs TRBV19 and TRBJ1-4; TRBD1 is a possible D gene (6 bases). V was clipped by 5 bases and J by 3 bases, with 13 bases between them. The CDR3 extends over 15 amino acids. Germline V lookup: CDR1 LNHDA, CDR2 SQIVND (reference sequence). CDR3 region: CASSPRTAPNEKLFF. The CDR3, as DNA: TGTGCCAGTAGTCCCCGGACAGCGCCTAATGAAAAACTGTTTTTT.

This chain joins TRBV9 and TRBJ2-7, with a tentative D call TRBD2 (6 bases). CDR1 is SGDLS and CDR2 is YYNGEE in the germline V gene. Trimming cost V 2 bases and J 5 bases, with 11 bases left between them. The CDR3 consists of 13 residues. CDR3 DNA: TGTGCCAGCAGCGTCGGGGACTTCAACGAGCAGTACTTC. Amino acids: CASSVGDFNEQYF.

As DNA, the CDR3 is TGTGCCAGCAGCTCAAGCGTCCCATTTACACCACGAAACACCATATATTTT. It yields the protein CASSSSVPFTPRNTIYF. The chain uses TRBV3-1 (or the pseudogene TRBV3-2) and TRBJ1-3; no definite D call. The CDR3 totals 17 residues. Between the trimmed V and J ends, which lost 5 bases and 5 bases, there was a span of 22 bases. Germline V CDR1 and CDR2: LGHDT, YNNKEL (reference sequence).

The rearrangement links TRBV15 to TRBJ1-5, with 8 bases identical to TRBD1. This CDR3 comprises 11 residues. CDR1 and CDR2 (germline): LNHNV, YYDKDF (reference sequence). Trimming took 5 bases from V and 15 from J; bases not matched to a gene: 6. For the CDR3, the DNA is TGTGCCACCAGCTTTCGGACAGGGAGGCATTTT. This codes for CATSFRTGRHF.

The V call is TRBV2, the J call TRBJ1-5; 8 bases are a match to TRBD1. V shed 2 bases, J shed 4 bases, and the junction held 4 bases outside the gene matches. Per the germline V gene, CDR1 is SNHLY and CDR2 is FYNNEI. CDR3 size: 15 residues. The CDR3 protein is CASSESRQGNQPQHF. The CDR3 DNA reads TGTGCCAGCAGTGAATCGAGACAGGGGAATCAGCCCCAGCATTTT.

CDR3 nucleotide sequence: TGTGCCATCAGCCCGTGGCCCGACAGACAAAACACTGAAGCTTTCTTT. Translated, it gives CAISPWPDRQNTEAFF. This chain joins TRBV10-3 and TRBJ1-1, with D possibly matching TRBD1 (5 bases). The germline V gene has CDR1 ENHRY and CDR2 SYGVKD. V was clipped by 6 bases and J by 2 bases, with 19 bases between them. The CDR3 spans 16 residues.

The chain carries TRBV18 and TRBJ2-1; D may be TRBD2 (6 bases). V dropped 3 bases and J dropped 4 bases, with 16 bases sitting between them. The CDR3 extends over 16 amino acids. CDR1 and CDR2 (germline): KGHSH, LQKENI. The CDR3 DNA reads TGTGCCAGCTCACCCGTTGGCGGGAACTCTTACAATGAGCAGTTCTTC. This codes for CASSPVGGNSYNEQFF.

This chain connects TRBV6-2 or TRBV6-3 to TRBJ1-5; 7 positions agree with TRBD1. The CDR3 spans 17 residues. Germline loops: CDR1 MNHEY, CDR2 SVGEGT. The V gene end was trimmed by 6 bases and the J gene end by 2 bases; junction bases not matched to a gene: 13. This chain's CDR3 is CASSLDRERFGNQPQHF. The CDR3 bases are TGTGCCAGCAGCCTAGACAGGGAGAGGTTTGGCAATCAGCCCCAGCATTTT.

This chain uses TRBV14 with TRBJ1-3; the D gene is possibly TRBD1 (5 bases). V was cut by 8 bases and J by 5 bases, with 19 bases left in between. The germline CDR1 and CDR2 sequences are SGHDN and FVKESK. The CDR3 runs 15 residues. In nucleotides, the CDR3 is TGTGCCAGCGGACACCAAGGCGGAGGGAGAAACACCATATATTTT. It translates to CASGHQGGGRNTIYF.

J is TRBJ2-5 and V is TRBV7-9; 7 bases are a match to TRBD1. The CDR3 consists of 14 residues. Germline CDR1 reads SEHNR; CDR2 reads FQNEAQ (reference sequence). The ends lost 4 bases at V and 5 bases at J; junction bases unmatched: 7. CDR3 loop: CASSSNRGGETQYF. The CDR3 region has the DNA TGTGCCAGCAGCTCAAACAGGGGTGGGGAGACCCAGTACTTC.

The chain is built from TRBV4-2 and TRBJ2-7, with TRBD1 matching 8 bases. CDR1 LGHNA and CDR2 YNFKEQ come from the germline V gene. With V trimmed by 2 bases and J by 4 bases, 10 bases remained unmatched. This CDR3 spans 16 amino acids. Written as DNA, the CDR3 is TGTGCCAGCAGCCAAAATAGACAGGGGATAAAATACGAGCAGTACTTC. Translated: CASSQNRQGIKYEQYF.

The V and J genes are TRBV5-1 and TRBJ1-4, with TRBD1 matching 7 bases. Germline CDR1 and CDR2: SGHRS and YFSETQ. The CDR3 consists of 14 residues. Trimming removed 5 bases from V and 5 bases from J; junction bases left unmatched: 6. CDR3 sequence reads: CASRSGTDNEKLFF. The CDR3 nucleotides are TGCGCCAGCAGATCTGGGACAGACAATGAAAAACTGTTTTTT.

J is TRBJ2-1 and V is TRBV9, with 9 nucleotides matching TRBD1. This CDR3 region has 15 residues. CDR1 and CDR2 (germline): SGDLS, YYNGEE. The ends lost 1 base at V and 5 bases at J; junction bases unmatched: 4. CDR3 DNA sequence: TGTGCCAGCAGCGTATCCGGGACAGGGAACAATGAGCAGTTCTTC. Translated: CASSVSGTGNNEQFF.

This clone was found once. In DNA form, the CDR3 reads TGTGCCACCAAAGATAGACAGTTCACTGAAGCTTTCTTT. It specifies CATKDRQFTEAFF. This chain connects TRBV6-5 to TRBJ1-1; a possible D gene is TRBD1 (5 bases). This CDR3 has 13 amino acids. Germline V gene sequence: CDR1 MNHEY, CDR2 SVGAGI. Deletions cut 10 bases from V and 4 bases from J, with 16 bases between.

This clone was seen a single time. CDR3 DNA sequence: TGTGCCAGCAGCTTAGCTGGGGGCTCCTCTAACTATGGCTACACCTTC. Amino acid sequence: CASSLAGGSSNYGYTF. The chain carries TRBV7-2 and TRBJ1-2; D possibly corresponds to TRBD1 (6 bases). This CDR3 is built from 16 residues. Germline V CDR1 and CDR2: SGHTA, FQGNSA. V lost 0 bases to trimming and J lost 0 bases, with 11 bases between them.

The V and J genes are TRBV5-4 and TRBJ2-1, with 7 bases that match TRBD2. CDR1 and CDR2 from the germline V gene are SGHNT and YYREEE (reference sequence). This CDR3 region has 15 residues. The ends lost 2 bases at V and 9 bases at J; junction bases unmatched: 11. The CDR3 region has the DNA TGTGCCAGCAGCTTAGGCCTAGCGGTCGGCGGTGAGCAGTTCTTC. Its protein is CASSLGLAVGGEQFF. Drawing the rest from reference TRBV5-4 and TRBJ2-1, the complete variable domain is ETGVTQSPTHLIKTRGQQVTLRCSSQSGHNTVSWYQQALGQGPQFIFQYYREEENGRGNFPPRFSGLQFPNYSSELNVNALELDDSALYLCASSLGLAVGGEQFFGPGTRLTVL.

This chain joins TRBV11-2 and TRBJ2-1; 10 bases align to TRBD2. V shed 5 bases and J 8 bases; nucleotides not matched to a gene: 18. The CDR3 runs 18 residues. CDR1 is SGHAT and CDR2 is FQNNGV in the germline V gene. CDR3 nucleotides: TGTGCCAGCAGCCCCAGGGGGGTGTCCCTAGCGGGGGTCGATGAGCAGTTCTTC. Translated, it gives CASSPRGVSLAGVDEQFF. Drawing the rest from reference TRBV11-2 and TRBJ2-1, the complete variable domain is EAGVAQSPRYKIIEKRQSVAFWCNPISGHATLYWYQQILGQGPKLLIQFQNNGVVDDSQLPKDRFSAERLKGVDSTLKIQPAKLEDSAVYLCASSPRGVSLAGVDEQFFGPGTRLTVL.

The chain has TRBV7-9 and TRBJ1-1; D gene uncertain. The CDR3 loop spans 14 amino acids. Trimming took 1 base from V and 2 from J, leaving 8 bases between them. CDR1 is SEHNR and CDR2 is FQNEAQ in the germline V gene (reference sequence). CDR3 bases: TGTGCCAGCAGCTTAGACGGCGGCAACACTGAAGCTTTCTTT. This translates into CASSLDGGNTEAFF.

J is TRBJ1-2 and V is TRBV4-2; D ambiguous. The ends were cut back, 0 bases at V and 5 bases at J, with 10 bases in the middle. CDR1 is LGHNA and CDR2 is YNFKEQ in the germline V gene. The CDR3 sequence is 14 residues long. CDR3 sequence: CASSQDSGRYGYTF. CDR3 sequence (DNA): TGTGCCAGCAGCCAAGATTCTGGCAGGTATGGCTACACCTTC.

The chain joins TRBV3-1 (or the pseudogene TRBV3-2) to TRBJ1-3; D not certain. Trimming took 4 bases from V and 0 from J, leaving 13 bases between them. This CDR3 spans 16 amino acids. Looked up from germline, CDR1 is LGHDT and CDR2 is YNNKEL (reference sequence). CDR3: CASSPITVNSGNTIYF. In nucleotides, the CDR3 is TGTGCCAGCAGCCCTATAACAGTCAACTCTGGAAACACCATATATTTT.

V gene TRBV6-5 combines with J gene TRBJ1-5, with TRBD1 matching 7 bases. V lost 5 bases to trimming and J lost 6 bases; unmatched junction nucleotides: 10. Germline CDR1 MNHEY, CDR2 SVGAGI. This CDR3 comprises 15 residues. For the CDR3, the DNA is TGTGCCAGCAGTCGCTCGAAGGGGGCGGGTCAGCCCCAGCATTTT. Translated: CASSRSKGAGQPQHF.

J is TRBJ1-2 and V is TRBV25-1; 7 bases fit TRBD1. Germline CDR1 MGHDK, CDR2 SYGVNS. The junction had 3 bases not matched to a gene; V was cut back by 6 bases and J by 8 bases. This CDR3 spans 11 amino acids. CDR3 sequence reads: CASRGQWGYTF. In nucleotides, the CDR3 is TGTGCCAGCAGGGGACAGTGGGGCTACACCTTC.